This TCR beta chain comes out of a study of Ad26.COV2.S vaccination and SARS-CoV-2 variants (dated by TCRdb to 2020 to 2022). Context from the whole study: Donors in the vaccine arm were drawn from COV1001, a multicentre, randomized, double-blind, placebo-controlled phase I-IIa trial testing Ad26.COV2.S in healthy adults. Ad26.COV2.S was given intramuscularly at 5x10^10 or 1x10^11 viral particles, as a single shot or as two shots 56 days apart. Sequencing of the TCRbeta repertoire served to evaluate the specificity and breadth of SARS-CoV-2-reactive T cell receptors following Ad26.COV2.S vaccination. The TCR-sequenced set comprised approximately 32 samples: 19 Ad26.COV2.S vaccine recipients, 5 placebo recipients and 8 SARS-CoV-2 convalescent individuals. Trial participants were randomized into five groups of five: low-dose or high-dose Ad26.COV2.S given once or twice, or placebo on both occasions. Throughout the experiments and outcome assessment, investigators stayed blinded to trial group allocation. What the authors observed across the whole study: Higher spike-specific TCR breadth was observed in Ad26.COV2.S recipients than in placebo recipients (P = 0.0014). It was noted by the authors that total T cell responses may have been underestimated by the TCR breadth and depth analyses. After vaccination, substantial breadth of spike-specific CD8+ and CD4+ T cell responses was reported. The study lacked the statistical power to compare responses across vaccine doses or regimens. Vaccine and placebo recipients had comparable non-spike TCR breadth, which fits with the vaccine containing only spike.

Spanning cysteine to phenylalanine, the CDR3 consists of 15 amino acids. Only CDR3 DNA remains: 45 bases, in frame from the first base. The germline V gene provides CDR1 LGHNA and CDR2 YNFKEQ. Here V drops 0 bases and J drops 10 bases, and the junction holds 5 bases not matched to any gene. Reading the label with the study, this specimen's treatment or condition is: around 19 received Ad26.COV2.S at low or high dose, single or two shots; about 5 received placebo; per-sample allocation not given. For vaccine and placebo recipients, repertoires were sequenced using samples collected on day 63 after the first injection. In Cohort 1b, 25 or so adults aged 18-55 years were enrolled at a single site in Boston, USA, between 29 July and 7 August 2020. Ad26.COV2.S was a replication-incompetent adenovirus type 26 vector expressing a prefusion-stabilized SARS-CoV-2 spike protein from the original Wuhan strain.

TCRbeta CDR3 regions were sequenced with the immunoSEQ Assay. After extraction, genomic DNA underwent amplification by bias-controlled multiplex PCR, followed by high-throughput sequencing. In the paper's pipeline: To quantify the absolute abundance of every unique TCRbeta CDR3 region, sequences were collapsed and filtered. Usable DNA was measured by amplifying reference genes present in all nucleated cells, and TCRbeta template counts were normalized to that usable DNA to estimate T cell fraction. Repertoire TCRs were annotated as SARS-CoV-2-specific when V gene, CDR3 amino acid sequence and J gene were exactly matched to a known reactive TCR set. MIRA supplied the reference SARS-CoV-2 TCR set, which was filtered for enrichment in COVID-19-positive ImmuneCODE repertoires so that public or cross-reactive TCRs were removed. Based on the MIRA antigens, annotated TCRs were further analysed at the level of specific ORF or position within ORF. Breadth was defined as annotated unique rearrangements over total unique productive rearrangements; depth was the summed frequency of those rearrangements. Two-sided Wilcoxon rank-sum tests were used to compare TCR breadth between groups. Not all clones reach the TCRdb copy of this immuneACCESS table, which keeps in-frame sequences only. Checked studies attribute under half of the gap to unresolved V genes and leave the rest unexplained. V and J calls and clone size are copied from that table; D and trimming were computed from the DNA. In this sample the table shows approximately 410,000 clones, around nine tenths of which occur a single time. Jointly, the top ten make up around 3.6% of the sample.

This clone occurred a few times. Its antigen has not been determined. Base quality data are lacking; no much larger clone is found one base away. Sequencing was performed on peripheral blood, taken in a trial of Ad26.COV2.S vaccine versus placebo. The chain couples TRBV4-2 to TRBJ1-6, with 8 bases aligning to TRBD1. This receptor was identified in a person aged 18-65 years who received the Ad26.COV2.S COVID-19 vaccine or a placebo. The DNA sequence follows: TGTGCCAGCAGCCAAGAAGTCCAGGGGGCATCACCCCTCCACTTT. It translates as CASSQEVQGASPLHF.